This TCR beta chain was captured in a study of cytomegalovirus exposure and HLA in healthy donors. Whole-study results and caveats: Further analysis, carried out later, found HLA-associated TCR beta chains more clonally expanded than equally common other chains. As immune exposure information, only CMV serostatus was available.

The PCR employed 60 Vbeta primers together with 13 Jbeta primers. Assay: immunoSEQ multiplex PCR; the TCRdb copy retains only in-frame clones and omits some. Among 150,000 to 200,000 clones listed, almost 80% were seen once. Remarks on this clone: Antigen unknown.

The CDR3 spans 13 residues. CDR1 is SGDLS and CDR2 is YYNGEE in the germline V gene. With V trimmed by 5 bases and J by 5 bases, 4 bases remained unmatched. The sample consisted of PBMCs. This receptor was obtained from a man younger than 35 in good health and CMV-seropositive. The chain carries TRBV9 and TRBJ1-1, with 9 bases that match TRBD1. The CDR3 region is CASSAQGATEAFF. CDR3 DNA: TGTGCCAGCAGTGCACAGGGGGCGACTGAAGCTTTCTTT.